This T cell receptor (beta chain) was obtained from a study of T cell repertoires in cytomegalovirus infection. In the study overall: Matching HLA type, along with CMV infection, was indicated by public TCR beta signatures.

TCRdb analysed the reads with MiXCR anew, one entry per CDR3 protein. The sample has roughly 200,000 distinct CDR3 sequences, roughly 15% seen once. With regard to this clonotype: Its matching antigen is unknown.

The study, taken as a whole, reports: HLA-C-restricted CMV clonotypes gave the most frequent clonotype in two of eight donors.

CDR3 length equals 14 residues. Germline V gene data show CDR1 as SQVTM and CDR2 as ANQGSEA. After removal of 5 bases from V and 8 bases from J, the junction contained 8 bases not matched to a gene. Source material: CD8+ T cells from PBMCs. This receptor was taken from a human donor in good health (CMV status not recorded). Some clones in this sample may be carry-over from other donors' samples. V is TRBV29-1 and J is TRBJ2-4; TRBD2 aligns across 11 bases. The CDR3 DNA reads as TGCAGCGTTCAGTTAGCGGGGGGGCCAGACATTCAGTACTTC. As protein: CSVQLAGGPDIQYF.